The 26 T cell receptor delta chains presented below share a single source sample, sequenced in a study of gamma-delta T cells after stem cell transplantation. TCRdb applied CATT to the RT-PCR reads for clone calling. The sample records about 3,500 delta-chain clones, 12% being singletons. The sample taken for sequencing was gamma-delta T cells. Receptor source: a human donor. It is not recorded whose cells these are; they may come from a transplant donor.

The V call is TRDV1, the J call TRDJ1; TRDD3 matches 12 bases. The J gene, not given by TCRdb, was assigned here from a germline match of the nucleotide sequence. V lost 0 bases and J lost 4; bases outside the gene matches: 15. CDR3 length: 20 residues. Germline CDR1 TSWWSYY, CDR2 QGS. Here the CDR3 DNA reads TGTGCTCTTGGGGAACTTGCCCTAGCTGGGGGATACGGGTCCCGCGATAAACTCATCTTT. Protein sequence: CALGELALAGGYGSRDKLIF.

This clone has just a few counts. One end of the junction varies from germline; a read error may be responsible. The chain carries TRDV2 and TRDJ2, with 8 bases lining up with TRDD3. The CDR3 runs to 16 residues. From germline, CDR1 is GEAIGNYY and CDR2 EKD. This CDR3 is CACDTLGDALTAQPFF. CDR3 DNA sequence: TGTGCCTGTGACACCTTGGGGGATGCTTTGACAGCACAACCCTTCTTT.

As for this clone: One junction end disagrees with the germline gene, perhaps due to a read error. The chain employs TRDV1 and TRDJ1; perhaps TRDD2 as D (6 bases). Here the J gene was assigned by germline matching of the DNA, as TCRdb has none. Germline CDR1 TSWWSYY, CDR2 QGS. The CDR3 runs to 23 residues. The CDR3 region is CALGSPKILPSGTTEGYTDKLIF. CDR3 DNA sequence: TGCGCTCTTGGGTCTCCCAAGATCCTTCCCAGTGGGACTACTGAGGGGTACACCGATAAACTCATCTTT.

In its sample, this clone was seen a few times. J is TRDJ3 and V is TRDV2; 9 bases fit TRDD3. J gave up 0 bases and V 0 bases, and 5 bases lay outside the gene matches. Germline V gene data show CDR1 as GEAIGNYY and CDR2 as EKD. The CDR3 is 19 amino acids. Here the CDR3 DNA reads TGTGCCTGTGACACCGGGGGATACATGTACTCCTGGGACACCCGACAGATGTTTTTC. Translating it yields CACDTGGYMYSWDTRQMFF.

CDR3 residues: CALGEGGWLIGWGTPRTDKLIF. The CDR3, as DNA: TGTGCTCTTGGGGAAGGGGGGTGGCTCATTGGCTGGGGGACCCCTCGAACCGATAAACTCATCTTT. The chain couples TRDV1 to TRDJ1, with TRDD3 matching 8 bases. Germline V gene sequence: CDR1 TSWWSYY, CDR2 QGS. Germline trimming cut 2 bases from V and 2 bases from J; bases unmatched to any gene: 25. CDR3 length: 22 amino acids.

The chain recombines TRDV3 with TRDJ1; 8 nucleotides agree with TRDD3. Since TCRdb gives no J gene, matching the DNA to germline was used here to assign it. CDR1 is TVYSNPD, CDR2 GDNSRS, per germline (reference sequence). The CDR3 spans 15 residues. J was trimmed by 1 base and V by 4 bases; bases with no gene match: 11. The CDR3 region has the DNA TGTGCCTGTAGTCCGCTGGGGGAGGGCACCGATAAACTCATCTTT. Translated: CACSPLGEGTDKLIF.

Regarding this clone: The junction differs from germline at one of its ends, possibly a read error. At the DNA level, this CDR3 is encoded by other sequences in the same sample as well. This chain joins TRAV29/DV5 and TRDJ1; D may be TRDD2 or TRDD3 (5 bases each). This CDR3 has 16 residues. Germline loops: CDR1 NSMFDY, CDR2 ISSIKDK. DNA for the CDR3: TGCGCAGCAAGGCCGCCTACCGCCCCCGGGGAGGGTAAACTCATCTTT. Amino acids: CAARPPTAPGEGKLIF.

V is TRDV1 and J is TRDJ1; D not resolved. V lost 4 bases and J 2 bases, leaving 14 bases between the germline ends. Germline-derived CDR1 and CDR2 are TSWWSYY and QGS. This CDR3 region has 15 residues. In DNA, the CDR3 is TGTGCTCTTGGGGGCCGGCCCGTATGGACCGATAAACTCATCTTT. Protein sequence: CALGGRPVWTDKLIF.

In its sample, this clone was seen a few times. The V and J genes are TRDV3 and TRDJ1, with 11 nucleotides matching TRDD3. The length of the CDR3 is 20 residues. Germline V gene data show CDR1 as TVYSNPD and CDR2 as GDNSRS (reference sequence). After removal of 1 base from V and 4 bases from J, the junction contained 23 bases not matched to a gene. CDR3 protein: CAFKALRVVLGDRYGDKLIF. The CDR3 DNA reads as TGTGCCTTTAAAGCTCTACGGGTGGTACTGGGGGATAGGTACGGCGATAAACTCATCTTT.

The chain couples TRDV1 to TRDJ1, with TRDD3 matching 12 bases. The J gene was missing in TCRdb and was found by matching the end of the DNA to germline. The CDR3 length is 19 residues. Losses at the gene ends were 0 bases for V and 2 bases for J; bases not matched to a gene: 10. The germline V gene has CDR1 TSWWSYY and CDR2 QGS. DNA for the CDR3: TGTGCTCTTGGGGAACTAATTGGCCTACTGGGGGATACTACCGATAAACTCATCTTT. Translating gives CALGELIGLLGDTTDKLIF.

Turning to this clone: A much bigger clone sits one base away, suggesting this may be a read error. This chain connects TRDV2 to TRDJ1; 10 positions agree with TRDD3. CDR1 is GEAIGNYY, CDR2 EKD, per germline. The length of the CDR3 is 14 residues. The CDR3 here is CACDTGGYTDKPIF. In nucleotides, the CDR3 is TGTGCCTGTGACACTGGGGGATACACCGATAAACCCATCTTT.

Concerning this clone itself: A read error may be the cause here, since a much bigger clone is one base away. The chain recombines TRDV3 with TRDJ1; D unresolved. The J gene, left out of TCRdb, was set here by checking the DNA against germline. V was clipped by 4 bases and J by 4 bases, with 16 bases between them. The length of the CDR3 is 13 residues. Germline V gene data show CDR1 as TVYSNPD and CDR2 as GDNSRS (reference sequence). Here the CDR3 reads CASRGYAVDKLIF. The CDR3 DNA is TGTGCCTCCCGCGGGTACGCCGTCGATAAACTCATCTTT.

The V gene is TRDV1, the J gene TRDJ1; 7 bases line up with TRDD3. TCRdb carries no J gene annotation; the J gene was assigned here by matching the DNA with germline. Germline V gene sequence: CDR1 TSWWSYY, CDR2 QGS. J was trimmed by 8 bases and V by 0 bases; bases with no gene match: 18. The CDR3 contains 18 residues. CDR3 sequence (DNA): TGTGCTCTTGGGGAACTCCTCGGCCTTGTGGGGGACGCCGGCAAACTCATCTTT. It yields the protein CALGELLGLVGDAGKLIF.

This chain links TRDV1 with TRDJ1; 10 bases align to TRDD3. The CDR3 sequence is 22 residues long. Looked up from germline, CDR1 is TSWWSYY and CDR2 is QGS. With V trimmed by 0 bases and J by 0 bases, 19 bases remained unmatched. The CDR3 spells CALGELSFLHTGGSPYTDKLIF. The CDR3 DNA reads TGTGCTCTTGGGGAACTATCCTTCCTGCATACTGGGGGATCCCCGTACACCGATAAACTCATCTTT.

This chain connects TRDV2 to TRDJ1; tentatively, D is TRDD3 (6 bases). TCRdb gives no J gene; it was assigned here by matching the DNA to germline. The germline gives CDR1 GEAIGNYY, CDR2 EKD. The CDR3 loop spans 19 amino acids. V lost 6 bases, J lost 0 bases, and 28 bases lay in between. This CDR3 is CACSSRRGGPGLYTDKLIF. The CDR3 region has the DNA TGTGCCTGTAGTTCCAGAAGGGGGGGACCCGGCCTTTACACCGATAAACTCATCTTT.

Worth noting for this clone: This sample includes further DNA sequences coding for the same CDR3. The V gene is TRDV1, the J gene TRDJ1, with 7 bases aligning to TRDD3. V dropped 1 base and J dropped 0; count of bases not matched to a gene: 11. Germline CDR1 TSWWSYY, CDR2 QGS. The length of the CDR3 is 18 residues. The CDR3 DNA follows: TGTGCTCTTGGGGAACGTTTGGGGACTGGGGAGTACACCGATAAACTCATCTTT. This gives the protein CALGERLGTGEYTDKLIF.

This clone turned up a few times. The rearrangement links TRDV1 to TRDJ1; 12 bases are shared with TRDD3. Germline CDR1 and CDR2: TSWWSYY and QGS. This CDR3 contains 21 residues. The ends lost 4 bases at V and 3 bases at J; junction bases unmatched: 21. CDR3 DNA sequence: TGTGCTCTTGGGGTACCTCTTCCTGGGTACTGGGGGATACCGGGGTCCGATAAACTCATCTTT. As protein: CALGVPLPGYWGIPGSDKLIF.

The V gene is TRDV1, the J gene TRDJ1, with TRDD3 matching 9 bases. Germline V lookup: CDR1 TSWWSYY, CDR2 QGS. CDR3 length: 17 residues. The V and J ends lost 5 bases and 2 bases, in that order; junction bases with no gene match: 12. CDR3 sequence: CALGLVLGDSGTDKLIF. CDR3 nucleotides: TGTGCTCTTGGGCTGGTACTGGGGGACTCTGGGACCGATAAACTCATCTTT.

The chain employs TRDV3 and TRDJ1; 11 bases are a match to TRDD3. With 2 bases clipped from V and 0 bases from J, the junction kept 29 bases outside the gene matches. This CDR3 is built from 23 residues. Germline CDR1 TVYSNPD, CDR2 GDNSRS (reference sequence). This CDR3 reads CAFHPRCLARLGDKIHHTDKLIF. The CDR3 region has the DNA TGTGCCTTTCACCCCCGTTGCCTAGCCCGACTGGGGGATAAAATCCACCACACCGATAAACTCATCTTT.

Only a few counts were recorded for this clone. The rearrangement links TRDV1 to TRDJ2; TRDD3 might be the D (7 bases). Germline CDR1 is TSWWSYY and CDR2 is QGS. V was pared by 2 bases and J by 2 bases, with 27 bases between. This CDR3 contains 21 residues. DNA of the CDR3: TGTGCTCTTGGGGAAAAACGACCCCTCTGGGGGTCCTACCCCTTGACAGCACAACTCTTCTTT. Translation gives CALGEKRPLWGSYPLTAQLFF.

In its sample, this clone was seen a few times. This chain connects TRDV1 to TRDJ1; D not resolved. Germline V gene lookup returns CDR1 TSWWSYY and CDR2 QGS. The V and J ends lost 2 bases and 2 bases respectively, with 15 bases between them. The CDR3 totals 16 residues. The CDR3 sequence: CALGEVSPYLTDKLIF. CDR3 sequence (DNA): TGTGCTCTTGGGGAAGTGTCTCCCTATCTTACCGATAAACTCATCTTT.

This clone appeared a few times. CDR3 in amino acids: CALGDEPYLIF. CDR3 coding DNA: TGTGCTCTTGGGGACGAGCCTTACCTCATCTTT. V is TRDV1 and J is TRDJ1; D is uncertain. The germline V gene encodes CDR1 TSWWSYY and CDR2 QGS. The ends were cut back, 3 bases at V and 11 bases at J, with 10 bases in the middle. The CDR3 has 11 amino acids.

The genes are TRDV1 and TRDJ1; 9 bases match TRDD3. In germline, CDR1 is TSWWSYY, CDR2 QGS. The CDR3 sequence is 19 residues long. V shed 7 bases, J shed 0 bases, and the junction held 18 bases outside the gene matches. The CDR3: CALVHLTGGTLEYTDKLIF. The CDR3 coding sequence is TGTGCTCTTGTTCACCTTACTGGGGGAACCCTGGAGTACACCGATAAACTCATCTTT.

V is TRDV1 and J is TRDJ1; 10 bases fit TRDD3. Germline lookup yields CDR1 TSWWSYY and CDR2 QGS. With 6 bases clipped from V and 0 bases from J, the junction kept 7 bases outside the gene matches. This CDR3 spans 16 amino acids. CDR3 nucleotides: TGTGCTCTTGGACCTACGACTGGGGGATACACCGATAAACTCATCTTT. Encoded protein: CALGPTTGGYTDKLIF.

This chain links TRDV1 with TRDJ1; 13 bases match TRDD3. The J gene was not available in TCRdb and was assigned here by matching the DNA to germline segments. Germline V CDR1 and CDR2: TSWWSYY, QGS. The CDR3 has 28 residues. V shed 2 bases, J shed 0 bases, and the junction held 36 bases outside the gene matches. The CDR3 sequence: CALGEVCGLSSVLGDTRSFGGDTDKLIF. DNA of the CDR3: TGTGCTCTTGGGGAAGTTTGTGGCCTATCTTCCGTACTGGGGGATACGCGATCTTTTGGGGGGGACACCGATAAACTCATCTTT.

This clone is judged medium-sized. The CDR3, as DNA: TGTGCTCTTGGGGAACTCTCCCACTGGGGACCTCACACCGATAAACTCATCTTT. Translation gives CALGELSHWGPHTDKLIF. The chain couples TRDV1 to TRDJ1; TRDD3 agrees at 7 bases. The trim removed 0 bases at V and 0 bases at J, leaving 10 bases unmatched. The CDR3 contains 18 residues. Germline V gives CDR1 TSWWSYY, CDR2 QGS.